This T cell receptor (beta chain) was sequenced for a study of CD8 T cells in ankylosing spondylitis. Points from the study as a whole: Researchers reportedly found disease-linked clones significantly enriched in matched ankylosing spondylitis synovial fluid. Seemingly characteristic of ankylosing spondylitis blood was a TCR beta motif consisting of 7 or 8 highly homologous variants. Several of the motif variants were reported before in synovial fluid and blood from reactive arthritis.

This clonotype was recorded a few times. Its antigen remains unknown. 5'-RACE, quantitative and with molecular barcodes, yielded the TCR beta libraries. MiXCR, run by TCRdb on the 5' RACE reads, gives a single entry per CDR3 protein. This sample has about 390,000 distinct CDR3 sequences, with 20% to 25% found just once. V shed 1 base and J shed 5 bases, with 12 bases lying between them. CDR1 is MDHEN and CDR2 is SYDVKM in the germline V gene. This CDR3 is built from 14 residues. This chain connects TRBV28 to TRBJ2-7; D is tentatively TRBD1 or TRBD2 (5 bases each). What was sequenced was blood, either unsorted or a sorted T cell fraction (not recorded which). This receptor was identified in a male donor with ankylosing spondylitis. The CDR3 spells CASSLLGERHEQYF. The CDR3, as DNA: TGTGCCAGCAGTTTATTAGGGGAGAGGCACGAGCAGTACTTC.